This T cell receptor (beta chain) derives from a study of beta chain features in type 1 diabetes. Study conclusions and caveats: In all four CD4+ subsets, TCRB CDR3 length was significantly, moderately reduced in type 1 diabetes.

The CDR3 runs to 14 residues. V lost 3 bases and J lost 1, with 9 bases in between. Germline loops: CDR1 SGHVS, CDR2 FNYEAQ. Sorting with CD45RO/CCR7/CD25/CD127/CD95/CD27 yielded naive, central memory, regulatory and stem-like memory CD4+ cells. Concerning this clone itself: Its antigen is unknown.

The whole isolated RNA underwent reverse transcription, so sequencing captured expressed TCRB transcripts. Sequencing was performed with immunoSEQ multiplex PCR; in TCRdb, only in-frame clones are kept and a portion is missing. Here the sample spans about 150,000 clones, about 7.8% being singletons. The chain couples TRBV7-6 to TRBJ1-1; TRBD1 is a possible D gene (6 bases). Source material: central memory CD4+ T cells from blood. The TCR comes from a woman in her 40s with type 1 diabetes. The CDR3 DNA reads TGTGCCAGCAGCTTCGGACAGCAGAACACTGAAGCTTTCTTT. Translation gives CASSFGQQNTEAFF.